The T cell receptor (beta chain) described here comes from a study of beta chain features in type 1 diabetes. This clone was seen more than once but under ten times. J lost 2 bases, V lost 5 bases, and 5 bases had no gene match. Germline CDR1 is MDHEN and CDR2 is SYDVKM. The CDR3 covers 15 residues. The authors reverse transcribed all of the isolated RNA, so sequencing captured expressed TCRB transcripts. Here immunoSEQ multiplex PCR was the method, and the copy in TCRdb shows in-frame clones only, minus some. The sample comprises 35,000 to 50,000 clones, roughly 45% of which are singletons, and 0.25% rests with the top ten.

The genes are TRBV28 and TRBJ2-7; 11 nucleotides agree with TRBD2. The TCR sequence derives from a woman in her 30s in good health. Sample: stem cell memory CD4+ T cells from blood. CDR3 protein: CASSAPGLAAYEQYF. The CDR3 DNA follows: TGTGCCAGCAGTGCCCCGGGACTAGCGGCCTACGAGCAGTACTTC.